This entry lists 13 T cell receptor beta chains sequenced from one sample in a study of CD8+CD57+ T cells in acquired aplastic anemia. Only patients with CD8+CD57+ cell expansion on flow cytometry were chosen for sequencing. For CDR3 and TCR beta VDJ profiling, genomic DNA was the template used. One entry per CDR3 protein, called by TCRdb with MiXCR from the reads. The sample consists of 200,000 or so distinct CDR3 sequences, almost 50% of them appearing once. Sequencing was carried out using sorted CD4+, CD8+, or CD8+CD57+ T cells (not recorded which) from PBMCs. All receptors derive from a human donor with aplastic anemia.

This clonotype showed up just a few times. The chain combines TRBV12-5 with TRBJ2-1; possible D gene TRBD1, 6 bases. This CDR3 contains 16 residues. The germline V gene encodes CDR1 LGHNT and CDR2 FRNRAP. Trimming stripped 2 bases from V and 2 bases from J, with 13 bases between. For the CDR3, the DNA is TGTGCTAGTGGTTTGATACCGGGACATACCTACAATGAGCAGTTCTTC. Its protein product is CASGLIPGHTYNEQFF.

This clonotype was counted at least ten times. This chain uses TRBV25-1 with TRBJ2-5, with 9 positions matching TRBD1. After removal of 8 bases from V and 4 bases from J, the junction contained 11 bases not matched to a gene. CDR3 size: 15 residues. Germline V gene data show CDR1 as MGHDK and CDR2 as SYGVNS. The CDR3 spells CASVWDRVSPETQYF. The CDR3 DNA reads TGTGCCAGCGTTTGGGACAGGGTATCTCCAGAGACCCAGTACTTC.

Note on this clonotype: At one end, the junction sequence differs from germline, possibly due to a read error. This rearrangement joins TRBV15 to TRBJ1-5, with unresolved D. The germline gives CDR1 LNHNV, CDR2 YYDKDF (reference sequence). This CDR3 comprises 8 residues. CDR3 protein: CSNQPQHF. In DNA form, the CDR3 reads TGTAGCAACCAGCCCCAGCATTTT.

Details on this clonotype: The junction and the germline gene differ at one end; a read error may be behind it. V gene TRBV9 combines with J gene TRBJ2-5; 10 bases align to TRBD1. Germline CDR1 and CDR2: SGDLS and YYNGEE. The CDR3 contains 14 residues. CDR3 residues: CASSQPGQGETQYF. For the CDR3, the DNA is TGCGCCAGCAGCCAACCGGGACAGGGGGAGACCCAGTACTTC.

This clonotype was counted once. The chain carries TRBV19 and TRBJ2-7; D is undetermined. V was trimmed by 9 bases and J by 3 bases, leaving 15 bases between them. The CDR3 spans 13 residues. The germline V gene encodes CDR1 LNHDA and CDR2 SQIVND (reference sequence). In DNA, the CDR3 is TGTGCCAGCTCAGCACCGACGGACTACGAGCAGTACTTC. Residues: CASSAPTDYEQYF. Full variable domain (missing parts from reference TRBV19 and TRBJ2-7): DGGITQSPKYLFRKEGQNVTLSCEQNLNHDAMYWYRQDPGQGLRLIYYSQIVNDFQKGDIAEGYSVSREKKESFPLTVTSAQKNPTAFYLCASSAPTDYEQYFGPGTRLTVT.

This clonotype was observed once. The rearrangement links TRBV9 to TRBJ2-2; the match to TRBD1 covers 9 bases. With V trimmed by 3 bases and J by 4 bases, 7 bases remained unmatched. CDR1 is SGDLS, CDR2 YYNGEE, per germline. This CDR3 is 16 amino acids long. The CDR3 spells CASSGPGQGITGELFF. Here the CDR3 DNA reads TGTGCCAGCAGCGGGCCGGGACAGGGAATCACCGGGGAGCTGTTTTTT.

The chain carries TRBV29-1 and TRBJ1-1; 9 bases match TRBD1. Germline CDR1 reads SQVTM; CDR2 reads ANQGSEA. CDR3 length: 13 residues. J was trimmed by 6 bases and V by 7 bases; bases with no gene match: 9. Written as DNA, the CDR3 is TGCAGCGCCCAGGGACAGGGAGTGGCTGAAGCTTTCTTT. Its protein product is CSAQGQGVAEAFF.

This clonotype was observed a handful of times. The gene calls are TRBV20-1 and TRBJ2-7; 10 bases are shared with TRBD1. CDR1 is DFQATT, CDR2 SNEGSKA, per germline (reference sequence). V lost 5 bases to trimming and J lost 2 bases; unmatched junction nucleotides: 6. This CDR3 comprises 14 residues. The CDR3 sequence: CSALGTGDPYEQYF. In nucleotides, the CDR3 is TGCAGTGCTCTCGGGACAGGGGACCCCTACGAGCAGTACTTC.

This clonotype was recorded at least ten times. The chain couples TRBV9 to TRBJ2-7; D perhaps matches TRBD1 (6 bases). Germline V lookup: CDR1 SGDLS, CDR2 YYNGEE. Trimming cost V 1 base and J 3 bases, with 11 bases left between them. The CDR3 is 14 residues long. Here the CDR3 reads CASSVLGQSYEQYF. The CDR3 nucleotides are TGTGCCAGCAGCGTACTTGGACAGAGCTACGAGCAGTACTTC. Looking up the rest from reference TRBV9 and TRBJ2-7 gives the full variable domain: DSGVTQTPKHLITATGQRVTLRCSPRSGDLSVYWYQQSLDQGLQFLIQYYNGEERAKGNILERFSAQQFPDLHSELNLSSLELGDSALYFCASSVLGQSYEQYFGPGTRLTVT.

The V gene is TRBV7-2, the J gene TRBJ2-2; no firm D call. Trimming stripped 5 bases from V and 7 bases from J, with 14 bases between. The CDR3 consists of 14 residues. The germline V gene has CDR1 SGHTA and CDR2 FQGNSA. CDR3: CASSPQMGDGELFF. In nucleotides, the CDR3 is TGTGCCAGCAGCCCACAGATGGGCGACGGGGAGCTGTTTTTT.

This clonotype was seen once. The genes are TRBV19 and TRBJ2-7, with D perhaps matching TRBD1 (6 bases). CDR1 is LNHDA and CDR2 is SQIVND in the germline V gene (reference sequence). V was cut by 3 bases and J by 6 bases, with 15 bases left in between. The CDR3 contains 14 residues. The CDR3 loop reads CASSITAGVGEQYF. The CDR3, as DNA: TGTGCCAGTAGTATTACCGCAGGGGTGGGCGAGCAGTACTTC.

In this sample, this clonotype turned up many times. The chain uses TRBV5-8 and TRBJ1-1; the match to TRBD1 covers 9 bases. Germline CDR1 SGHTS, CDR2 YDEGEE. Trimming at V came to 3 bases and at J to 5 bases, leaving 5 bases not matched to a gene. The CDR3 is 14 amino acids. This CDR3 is CASSSPGQGTEAFF. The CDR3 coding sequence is TGTGCCAGCAGCTCCCCGGGACAGGGTACTGAAGCTTTCTTT.

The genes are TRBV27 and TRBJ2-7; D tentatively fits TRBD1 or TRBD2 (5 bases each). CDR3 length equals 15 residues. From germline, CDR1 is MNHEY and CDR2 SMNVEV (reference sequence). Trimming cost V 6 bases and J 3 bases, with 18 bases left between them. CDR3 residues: CASSKNRDRIYEQYF. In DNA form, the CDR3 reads TGTGCCAGCAGCAAAAACCGGGACCGAATCTACGAGCAGTACTTC.